These 4 T cell receptor beta chains share one sample of origin, sequenced in a study of blood T cell repertoires in COVID-19. The protocol was immunoSEQ multiplex PCR, while the TCRdb copy is restricted to in-frame clones and leaves out a portion. The repertoire holds about 180,000 clones, with 70% to 85% as singletons. What was sequenced was peripheral blood. All receptors come from an elderly man with COVID-19, enrolled during active disease.

The chain links TRBV3-1 (or the pseudogene TRBV3-2) to TRBJ1-6; D uncertain. The CDR3 contains 16 residues. The germline V gene has CDR1 LGHDT and CDR2 YNNKEL (reference sequence). The V end lost 0 bases, the J end lost 7 bases, and 13 bases lay between the germline ends. The CDR3 here is CASSQDPGLGNSPLHF. The CDR3 DNA reads as TGTGCCAGCAGCCAAGATCCGGGGTTAGGCAATTCACCCCTCCACTTT.

The count of this clone is one. This sequence joins TRBV5-4 and TRBJ2-3; the match to TRBD2 covers 7 bases. J lost 2 bases, V lost 5 bases, and 14 bases had no gene match. Germline V gene sequence: CDR1 SGHNT, CDR2 YYREEE (reference sequence). CDR3 size: 17 residues. CDR3 nucleotides: TGTGCCAGCAGTCTCATGTCGGGCGGGGGAATCACAGATACGCAGTATTTT. Its protein is CASSLMSGGGITDTQYF.

The table lists this clone with a few counts. This rearrangement joins TRBV4-1 to TRBJ1-1; possibly TRBD1 for D (5 bases). V gave up 2 bases and J gave up 11 bases, with 18 bases separating them. The CDR3 runs to 14 residues. Germline V gene lookup returns CDR1 MGHRA and CDR2 YSYEKL. The CDR3 loop is CASSQRPLDSTAFF. CDR3 sequence (DNA): TGCGCCAGCAGCCAACGTCCCCTCGACAGTACCGCTTTCTTT.

CDR3 in amino acids: CASSYFQTDPNYGYTF. CDR3 nucleotides: TGTGCCAGCAGTTACTTTCAGACAGACCCAAACTATGGCTACACCTTC. The rearrangement uses TRBV6-5 and TRBJ1-2; TRBD1 is a possible D gene (5 bases). Trimming stripped 1 base from V and 2 bases from J, with 14 bases between. The CDR3 sequence is 16 residues long. Germline loops: CDR1 MNHEY, CDR2 SVGAGI.